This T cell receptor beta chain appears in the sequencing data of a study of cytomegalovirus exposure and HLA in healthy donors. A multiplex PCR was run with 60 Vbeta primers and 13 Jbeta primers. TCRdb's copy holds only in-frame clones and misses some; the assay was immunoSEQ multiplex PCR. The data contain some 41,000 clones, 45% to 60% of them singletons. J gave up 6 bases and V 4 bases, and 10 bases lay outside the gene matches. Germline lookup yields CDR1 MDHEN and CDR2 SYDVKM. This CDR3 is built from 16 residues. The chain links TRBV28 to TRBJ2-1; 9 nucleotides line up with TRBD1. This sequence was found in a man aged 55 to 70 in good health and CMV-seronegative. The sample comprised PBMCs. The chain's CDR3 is CASSSGQGRVFNEQFF. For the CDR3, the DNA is TGTGCCAGCAGTTCCGGACAGGGGCGCGTATTCAATGAGCAGTTCTTC.